A single sample gave rise to the 26 T cell receptor beta chains below, sequenced in a study of cytomegalovirus exposure and HLA in healthy donors. 13 Jbeta primers and 60 Vbeta primers were used for the PCR. Produced via immunoSEQ multiplex PCR; TCRdb's table is partial and in-frame only. The sample carries 85,000 to 100,000 clones, around 77% recorded once. The sequencing input was PBMCs. These receptors originate from a man between 40 and 49 years old in good health and CMV-seronegative.

The chain has TRBV5-1 and TRBJ2-7; TRBD2 matches 10 bases. Germline V CDR1 and CDR2: SGHRS, YFSETQ. The junction had 0 bases not matched to a gene; V was cut back by 0 bases and J by 6 bases. This CDR3 comprises 13 residues. CDR3 nucleotide sequence: TGCGCCAGCAGCTTGGCTAGCGGGGGCGAGCAGTACTTC. Amino acid sequence: CASSLASGGEQYF.

This clone was seen more than once but under ten times. The chain links TRBV5-1 to TRBJ2-2; D gene ambiguous. The CDR3 spans 13 residues. Germline values: CDR1 SGHRS, CDR2 YFSETQ. The V and J ends lost 4 bases and 3 bases respectively, with 7 bases between them. In DNA form, the CDR3 reads TGCGCCAGCAGCCCAACATACACCGGGGAGCTGTTTTTT. Translated: CASSPTYTGELFF.

The chain is built from TRBV27 and TRBJ2-1, with D possibly matching TRBD2 (6 bases). The ends were cut back, 3 bases at V and 5 bases at J, with 14 bases in the middle. Germline CDR1 MNHEY, CDR2 SMNVEV (reference sequence). This CDR3 is 15 amino acids long. The CDR3 region is CASSFLGLANNEQFF. The DNA for the CDR3 is TGTGCCAGCAGTTTCCTCGGGCTAGCGAACAATGAGCAGTTCTTC.

V and J are TRBV19 and TRBJ1-4, with TRBD1 matching 7 bases. This CDR3 has 14 residues. Germline CDR1 LNHDA, CDR2 SQIVND (reference sequence). J gave up 6 bases and V 5 bases, and 6 bases lay outside the gene matches. The CDR3 loop is CASSRQGSDEKLFF. CDR3 nucleotide sequence: TGTGCCAGTAGTCGACAGGGAAGCGATGAAAAACTGTTTTTT.

This chain connects TRBV28 to TRBJ2-7, with a weak D call TRBD1 (7 bases). V gave up 7 bases and J gave up 7 bases, with 14 bases separating them. Germline-derived CDR1 and CDR2 are MDHEN and SYDVKM. The CDR3 consists of 12 residues. Here the CDR3 reads CASINRGGEQYF. The CDR3 bases are TGTGCCAGCATAAACAGGGGAGGAGAGCAGTACTTC.

This chain's CDR3 is CASREQGNYGYTF. The CDR3 nucleotides are TGTGCCAGCAGGGAGCAGGGGAACTATGGCTACACCTTC. The rearrangement links TRBV28 to TRBJ1-2, with a tentative D call TRBD1 (6 bases). This CDR3 comprises 13 residues. Per the germline V gene, CDR1 is MDHEN and CDR2 is SYDVKM. V was clipped by 6 bases and J by 2 bases, with 10 bases between them.

The chain recombines TRBV13 with TRBJ2-3; TRBD2 aligns across 14 bases. The germline V gene encodes CDR1 PRHDT and CDR2 FYEKMQ (reference sequence). The CDR3 loop spans 15 amino acids. Trimming took 4 bases from V and 7 from J; bases not matched to a gene: 4. This CDR3 reads CASSSGLAGGYTQYF. Written as DNA, the CDR3 is TGTGCCAGCAGCTCCGGACTAGCGGGGGGTTATACGCAGTATTTT.

The chain carries TRBV30 and TRBJ1-1; D is ambiguous. The CDR3 has 13 amino acids. The germline V and J ends were trimmed by 0 bases and 10 bases, with 15 bases remaining between them. From germline, CDR1 is GTSNPN and CDR2 SVGIG (reference sequence). The CDR3 DNA reads TGTGCCTGGAGTGTACGGGCCCCTGAGGGAGCTTTCTTT. Amino acid sequence: CAWSVRAPEGAFF. The full variable domain, rest sourced from reference TRBV30 and TRBJ1-1, is SQTIHQWPATLVQPVGSPLSLECTVEGTSNPNLYWYRQAAGRGLQLLFYSVGIGQISSEVPQNLSASRPQDRQFILSSKKLLLSDSGFYLCAWSVRAPEGAFFGQGTRLTVV.

CDR3 sequence (DNA): TGTGCCAGCAGCCAGGGGAGCAATCAGCCCCAGCATTTT. It yields the protein CASSQGSNQPQHF. The chain is built from TRBV27 and TRBJ1-5; maybe TRBD1 (6 bases). Between the trimmed V and J ends, which lost 6 bases and 1 base, there was a span of 7 bases. Germline-derived CDR1 and CDR2 are MNHEY and SMNVEV (reference sequence). The CDR3 loop spans 13 amino acids.

V gene TRBV28 combines with J gene TRBJ2-7, with 10 nucleotides matching TRBD1. Unmatched junction bases numbered 14, after V lost 4 bases and J lost 5 bases. The CDR3 runs to 17 residues. Looked up from germline, CDR1 is MDHEN and CDR2 is SYDVKM. CDR3: CASSSPRDRGRRDEQYF. The CDR3 nucleotides are TGTGCCAGCAGTTCGCCCCGGGACAGGGGTCGAAGGGACGAGCAGTACTTC.

This clone was seen only once. The J gene is TRBJ1-1, the V gene TRBV5-1; TRBD1 matches at 9 bases. There are 15 residues in the CDR3. CDR1 is SGHRS, CDR2 YFSETQ, per germline. Unmatched junction bases numbered 10, after V lost 6 bases and J lost 4 bases. The DNA for the CDR3 is TGCGCCAGCAACCCGGAGGGGACAGGGATCACTGAAGCTTTCTTT. It yields the protein CASNPEGTGITEAFF.

With regard to this clone: Other DNA variants within this sample encode the same CDR3. The CDR3 reads CASSLGIGGTEAFF. CDR3 nucleotides: TGCGCCAGCAGCTTGGGAATAGGCGGAACTGAAGCTTTCTTT. The chain links TRBV5-1 to TRBJ1-1, with D unresolved. V was pared by 0 bases and J by 5 bases, with 11 bases between. CDR1 is SGHRS and CDR2 is YFSETQ in the germline V gene. The CDR3 has 14 residues.

The chain couples TRBV30 to TRBJ2-3; 7 bases map to TRBD1. The CDR3 totals 13 residues. Germline assignment: CDR1 GTSNPN and CDR2 SVGIG (reference sequence). Trimming removed 4 bases from V and 1 base from J; junction bases left unmatched: 2. The CDR3 DNA is TGTGCCTGGAATCAGGGGGGCACAGATACGCAGTATTTT. Translating gives CAWNQGGTDTQYF.

The chain links TRBV18 to TRBJ1-2; no clear D. From germline, CDR1 is KGHSH and CDR2 LQKENI. The CDR3 is 15 amino acids. V was clipped by 2 bases and J by 2 bases, with 12 bases between them. The CDR3 here is CASSPSLSRNYGYTF. CDR3 DNA: TGTGCCAGCTCACCAAGTTTATCCAGGAACTATGGCTACACCTTC.

The rearrangement joins TRBV9 to TRBJ2-7; 13 nucleotides match TRBD2. V lost 0 bases, J lost 3 bases, and 0 bases stayed unmatched. The CDR3 has 15 amino acids. Germline V lookup: CDR1 SGDLS, CDR2 YYNGEE. The CDR3 nucleotides read TGTGCCAGCAGCGTAGGACTAGCGGGGGGCTACGAGCAGTACTTC. It codes for CASSVGLAGGYEQYF.

The gene calls are TRBV2 and TRBJ2-3; 10 positions match TRBD2. This CDR3 has 14 amino acids. The germline gives CDR1 SNHLY, CDR2 FYNNEI. V gave up 8 bases and J gave up 4 bases; unmatched junction bases: 6. CDR3 sequence reads: CASPLAGAADTQYF. The CDR3 DNA follows: TGTGCCAGCCCTCTAGCGGGAGCGGCAGATACGCAGTATTTT.

The V and J genes are TRBV6-1 and TRBJ2-7, with 9 bases matching TRBD1. CDR3 length: 15 residues. The V and J ends lost 4 bases and 2 bases, in that order; junction bases with no gene match: 6. Germline V gives CDR1 MNHNS, CDR2 SASEGT. As DNA, the CDR3 is TGTGCCAGCAGTGTTTTTCGACAGGGGGCCTACGAGCAGTACTTC. Encoded protein: CASSVFRQGAYEQYF.

The chain uses TRBV6-1 and TRBJ2-5; 8 nucleotides align to TRBD1. The J call is doubtful: the DNA matches TRBJ2-7 better. The CDR3 consists of 14 residues. CDR1 MNHNS and CDR2 SASEGT come from the germline V gene. CDR3 nucleotides: TGTGCCAGCAGTGAAGGAACAGGGGGATACGAGCAGTACTTC. This gives the protein CASSEGTGGYEQYF.

This clone came up a few times. The chain couples TRBV28 to TRBJ1-5; TRBD1 matches at 7 bases. CDR1 is MDHEN and CDR2 is SYDVKM in the germline V gene. CDR3 length: 13 amino acids. V lost 3 bases to trimming and J lost 11 bases; unmatched junction nucleotides: 7. The CDR3, as DNA: TGTGCCAGCAGTTTTGACAGGGTCGGGGCCCAGCATTTT. This codes for CASSFDRVGAQHF.

This clone has a handful of counts. J is TRBJ1-1 and V is TRBV2, with D uncertain. The CDR3 runs 15 residues. The germline gives CDR1 SNHLY, CDR2 FYNNEI. Trimming removed 5 bases at V and 2 bases at J, with 15 bases between. The CDR3 region has the DNA TGTGCCAGCAGTCGCTCGATAAGCGGAAACACTGAAGCTTTCTTT. It is translated as CASSRSISGNTEAFF.

This chain joins TRBV11-2 and TRBJ2-1, with TRBD2 matching 11 bases. The V gene end was trimmed by 9 bases and the J gene end by 4 bases; junction bases not matched to a gene: 8. The CDR3 consists of 15 residues. Per germline, CDR1 SGHAT and CDR2 FQNNGV. DNA for the CDR3: TGTGCCAGTCTTCTGACTAGCGGGGCTTACAATGAGCAGTTCTTC. Its translation: CASLLTSGAYNEQFF. Filled out from reference TRBV11-2 and TRBJ2-1, the complete variable domain reads EAGVAQSPRYKIIEKRQSVAFWCNPISGHATLYWYQQILGQGPKLLIQFQNNGVVDDSQLPKDRFSAERLKGVDSTLKIQPAKLEDSAVYLCASLLTSGAYNEQFFGPGTRLTVL.

The V gene is TRBV27, the J gene TRBJ1-2; possibly TRBD1 for D (6 bases). The ends were cut back, 0 bases at V and 4 bases at J, with 6 bases in the middle. This CDR3 has 13 amino acids. Germline loops: CDR1 MNHEY, CDR2 SMNVEV (reference sequence). The CDR3 spells CASSLSGGYGYTF. The CDR3 DNA follows: TGTGCCAGCAGTTTATCAGGGGGCTATGGCTACACCTTC.

This clone has a handful of counts. The chain is built from TRBV7-2 and TRBJ2-3; TRBD2 matches at 16 bases. Looked up from germline, CDR1 is SGHTA and CDR2 is FQGNSA. There are 16 residues in the CDR3. Losses at the gene ends were 4 bases for V and 5 bases for J; bases not matched to a gene: 3. The CDR3 sequence is CASSSGLAGGQDTQYF. DNA for the CDR3: TGTGCCAGCAGCTCGGGACTAGCGGGGGGGCAAGATACGCAGTATTTT.

This rearrangement joins TRBV6-5 to TRBJ2-7; no reliable D call. Germline V gene lookup returns CDR1 MNHEY and CDR2 SVGAGI. V lost 0 bases and J lost 3, with 9 bases in between. The CDR3 totals 14 residues. CDR3: CASSYSGRIYEQYF. CDR3 nucleotide sequence: TGTGCCAGCAGTTACTCGGGCAGGATCTACGAGCAGTACTTC.

The genes are TRBV7-8 and TRBJ1-1; D unclear. CDR3 length: 15 amino acids. V lost 5 bases and J 1 base, leaving 14 bases between the germline ends. CDR1 is SGHVS and CDR2 is FQNEAQ in the germline V gene. The CDR3 loop reads CASSVNQNRNTEAFF. The CDR3 DNA reads TGTGCCAGCAGCGTTAATCAGAACCGGAACACTGAAGCTTTCTTT.

The chain combines TRBV5-1 with TRBJ2-7; maybe TRBD2 (6 bases). V was pared by 3 bases and J by 5 bases, with 18 bases between. CDR3 size: 15 residues. Germline CDR1 reads SGHRS; CDR2 reads YFSETQ. CDR3 residues: CASSWTTGVPNEQYF. CDR3 sequence (DNA): TGCGCCAGCAGCTGGACTACCGGGGTTCCCAACGAGCAGTACTTC.